This TCR beta chain stems from a study of OX40 agonist ivuxolimab in advanced cancers. In the study overall: It was ivuxolimab, an agonistic anti-OX40 (CD134) antibody, that patients were treated with.

The length of the CDR3 is 15 residues. Germline V gene lookup returns CDR1 SGHRS and CDR2 YFSETQ. Deletions cut 0 bases from V and 0 bases from J, with 6 bases between. Sequencing used immunoSEQ multiplex PCR; TCRdb keeps in-frame clones, though not all of them. The repertoire holds more than 55,000 clones, with around 87% as singletons. The sequences come from CD4+ or CD8+ T cells sorted from blood, collected in a trial of the OX40 agonist ivuxolimab. V usage is TRBV5-1 and J usage is TRBJ2-2; D gene ambiguous. This TCR was sampled from an adult with an advanced solid tumor such as melanoma, head and neck, liver or kidney cancer. This chain's CDR3 is CASSLGSTNTGELFF. For the CDR3, the DNA is TGCGCCAGCAGCTTGGGATCTACGAACACCGGGGAGCTGTTTTTT.